Below, 25 T cell receptor beta chains from the same sample are listed, as sequenced in a study of OX40 agonist ivuxolimab in advanced cancers. The protocol was immunoSEQ multiplex PCR, while the TCRdb copy is restricted to in-frame clones and leaves out a portion. Of tens of thousands of clones listed, just over 90% were seen once; the top ten hold 0.43%. Sequencing used CD4+ or CD8+ T cells sorted from blood, obtained in a trial of the OX40 agonist ivuxolimab. Source of these receptors: an adult with an advanced solid tumor such as melanoma, head and neck, liver or kidney cancer.

The chain links TRBV6-5 to TRBJ2-3; 8 bases line up with TRBD2. This CDR3 has 12 residues. Germline-derived CDR1 and CDR2 are MNHEY and SVGAGI. V was pared by 6 bases and J by 10 bases, with 6 bases of the junction left unmatched. CDR3 region: CASSSGGTAQYF. The CDR3 DNA reads TGTGCCAGCAGCAGCGGGGGAACAGCGCAGTATTTT.

The chain has TRBV19 and TRBJ2-1, with a tentative D call TRBD1 (5 bases). Germline-derived CDR1 and CDR2 are LNHDA and SQIVND (reference sequence). Trimming cost V 3 bases and J 0 bases, with 9 bases left between them. This CDR3 has 15 amino acids. CDR3 loop: CASSMGQGSYNEQFF. Here the CDR3 DNA reads TGTGCCAGTAGTATGGGTCAGGGCTCCTACAATGAGCAGTTCTTC.

This clone was seen a handful of times. V is TRBV5-5 and J is TRBJ2-7; a weak D match, TRBD2 (6 bases). This CDR3 has 14 amino acids. The V and J ends lost 2 bases and 5 bases respectively, with 14 bases between them. Germline V gene lookup returns CDR1 SGHKS and CDR2 YYEKEE (reference sequence). The CDR3 sequence is CASSFTGSIHEQYF. Written as DNA, the CDR3 is TGTGCCAGCAGCTTTACCGGGAGTATCCACGAGCAGTACTTC.

This chain connects TRBV11-3 to TRBJ2-3, with D unclear. The germline gives CDR1 SGHNT, CDR2 YENEEA. CDR3 length equals 15 residues. Trimming cost V 2 bases and J 6 bases, with 15 bases left between them. The CDR3, as DNA: TGTGCCAGCAGCTTAAGTGAGGTGGTCATGGATACGCAGTATTTT. It encodes CASSLSEVVMDTQYF.

CDR3 nucleotides: TGCGCCAGCAGCTCCGGACGGCCAACTAATGAAAAACTGTTTTTT. It codes for CASSSGRPTNEKLFF. The rearrangement uses TRBV5-1 and TRBJ1-4; D not certain. The germline V and J ends were trimmed by 3 bases and 0 bases, with 9 bases remaining between them. The CDR3 sequence is 15 residues long. The germline CDR1 and CDR2 sequences are SGHRS and YFSETQ.

The chain carries TRBV4-3 and TRBJ2-6, with TRBD2 as a possible D gene (6 bases). The V gene's germline CDR1 is LGHNA and CDR2 YSLEER. Trimming removed 1 base at V and 0 bases at J, with 13 bases between. This CDR3 spans 18 amino acids. The CDR3 reads CASSQGGRTYSGANVLTF. CDR3 sequence (DNA): TGCGCCAGCAGCCAAGGAGGGAGGACTTACTCTGGGGCCAACGTCCTGACTTTC.

This clone was recorded only once. This chain links TRBV5-1 with TRBJ2-2; TRBD1 might be the D (6 bases). Germline CDR1 SGHRS, CDR2 YFSETQ. The CDR3 sequence is 14 residues long. V lost 0 bases and J 4 bases, leaving 7 bases between the germline ends. CDR3: CASSLETGTGELFF. In DNA form, the CDR3 reads TGCGCCAGCAGCTTGGAGACAGGCACCGGGGAGCTGTTTTTT. The whole variable domain, remainder taken from reference TRBV5-1 and TRBJ2-2, is KAGVTQTPRYLIKTRGQQVTLSCSPISGHRSVSWYQQTPGQGLQFLFEYFSETQRNKGNFPGRFSGRQFSNSRSEMNVSTLELGDSALYLCASSLETGTGELFFGEGSRLTVL.

The J gene is TRBJ2-7, the V gene TRBV27, with TRBD1 as a possible D gene (6 bases). Per germline, CDR1 MNHEY and CDR2 SMNVEV (reference sequence). The CDR3 length is 13 residues. V was trimmed by 6 bases and J by 2 bases, leaving 11 bases between them. In nucleotides, the CDR3 is TGTGCCAGCAGAGCCAACAGGGCCTACGAGCAGTACTTC. As protein: CASRANRAYEQYF.

The chain employs TRBV30 and TRBJ2-3; the D gene is possibly TRBD2 (5 bases). The CDR3 sequence is 15 residues long. The germline CDR1 and CDR2 sequences are GTSNPN and SVGIG (reference sequence). The ends were cut back, 0 bases at V and 3 bases at J, with 13 bases in the middle. CDR3 protein: CAWSVLGRQTDTQYF. CDR3 bases: TGTGCCTGGAGTGTACTAGGCAGGCAGACAGATACGCAGTATTTT.

The chain couples TRBV7-9 to TRBJ1-2; 7 positions agree with TRBD1. This CDR3 contains 16 residues. V shed 5 bases and J 0 bases; nucleotides not matched to a gene: 9. Germline assignment: CDR1 SEHNR and CDR2 FQNEAQ (reference sequence). CDR3 loop: CASSPRTGESNYGYTF. The CDR3 DNA sequence: TGTGCCAGCAGCCCTCGTACAGGGGAGTCTAACTATGGCTACACCTTC.

The chain employs TRBV5-1 and TRBJ1-2; D gene unclear. The CDR3 spans 13 residues. In germline, CDR1 is SGHRS, CDR2 YFSETQ. V lost 0 bases and J lost 7, with 10 bases in between. This chain's CDR3 is CASSLDRVGGYTF. The CDR3 region has the DNA TGCGCCAGCAGCTTGGATCGGGTTGGTGGCTACACCTTC.

This chain connects TRBV2 to TRBJ2-2; a possible D gene is TRBD1 (5 bases). Germline CDR1 SNHLY, CDR2 FYNNEI. V was trimmed by 6 bases and J by 6 bases, leaving 14 bases between them. The CDR3 covers 14 residues. CDR3: CASRLTVSPGELFF. DNA for the CDR3: TGTGCCAGCAGATTGACAGTGTCTCCCGGGGAGCTGTTTTTT. The complete variable domain, with remaining parts taken from reference TRBV2 and TRBJ2-2, reads EPEVTQTPSHQVTQMGQEVILRCVPISNHLYFYWYRQILGQKVEFLVSFYNNEISEKSEIFDDQFSVERPDGSNFTLKIRSTKLEDSAMYFCASRLTVSPGELFFGEGSRLTVL.

This chain joins TRBV7-2 and TRBJ1-5; 10 bases match TRBD1. The CDR3 is 15 amino acids. CDR1 SGHTA and CDR2 FQGNSA come from the germline V gene. J lost 12 bases, V lost 5 bases, and 13 bases had no gene match. The CDR3, as DNA: TGTGCCAGCAGCCGGGAAGGGACAGGGGTGGATCGCCAGCATTTT. It encodes CASSREGTGVDRQHF.

The V gene is TRBV7-8, the J gene TRBJ2-7; 10 bases match TRBD1. Germline lookup yields CDR1 SGHVS and CDR2 FQNEAQ. This CDR3 has 17 amino acids. The V segment lost 1 base and the J segment 3 bases; nucleotides outside the gene matches: 9. The CDR3 DNA sequence: TGTGCCAGCAGCTTAGGGGCGCCGGGACAGGGGAGCTACGAGCAGTACTTC. Protein sequence: CASSLGAPGQGSYEQYF.

The rearrangement links TRBV7-2 to TRBJ2-1; D is possibly TRBD2 (6 bases). V was cut by 2 bases and J by 5 bases, with 10 bases left in between. The CDR3 loop spans 14 amino acids. Germline assignment: CDR1 SGHTA and CDR2 FQGNSA. The CDR3 DNA is TGTGCCAGCAGCTTAAGGATAGCGGACAATGAGCAGTTCTTC. Translated: CASSLRIADNEQFF.

This chain uses TRBV16 with TRBJ1-2; 7 bases are a match to TRBD1. This CDR3 is 18 amino acids long. CDR1 and CDR2 (germline): KGHSY, FQNENV. The V and J ends lost 0 bases and 5 bases, in that order; junction bases with no gene match: 15. In DNA, the CDR3 is TGTGCCAGCAGCCAATCGTCTTTCGAACGACAGGGTGTTTATGGCTACACCTTC. Its protein is CASSQSSFERQGVYGYTF.

This sequence joins TRBV18 and TRBJ2-7, with D possibly being TRBD1 or TRBD2 (5 bases each). V lost 2 bases, J lost 3 bases, and 5 bases lay in between. From germline, CDR1 is KGHSH and CDR2 LQKENI. This CDR3 has 12 amino acids. The CDR3 DNA follows: TGTGCCAGCTCACCAGGGGGCTACGAGCAGTACTTC. It encodes CASSPGGYEQYF. Complete variable domain (other parts from reference TRBV18 and TRBJ2-7): NAGVMQNPRHLVRRRGQEARLRCSPMKGHSHVYWYRQLPEEGLKFMVYLQKENIIDESGMPKERFSAEFPKEGPSILRIQQVVRGDSAAYFCASSPGGYEQYFGPGTRLTVT.

The chain joins TRBV19 to TRBJ2-2, with 10 bases aligning to TRBD2. From germline, CDR1 is LNHDA and CDR2 SQIVND (reference sequence). The CDR3 covers 18 residues. V lost 1 base and J lost 3; bases outside the gene matches: 8. The CDR3 region is CASSIVRGTSDHTGELFF. CDR3 nucleotides: TGTGCCAGTAGTATAGTCCGCGGGACTAGCGATCACACCGGGGAGCTGTTTTTT.

The gene calls are TRBV15 and TRBJ2-3, with no clear D. V was clipped by 0 bases and J by 4 bases, with 5 bases between them. From germline, CDR1 is LNHNV and CDR2 YYDKDF (reference sequence). This CDR3 is built from 13 residues. The DNA for the CDR3 is TGTGCCACCAGCAGAGATGTGGCAGATACGCAGTATTTT. Translating gives CATSRDVADTQYF.

This clone was counted a single time. The chain carries TRBV6-6 and TRBJ1-4; D might be TRBD1 (6 bases). Germline CDR1 reads MNHNY; CDR2 reads SVGAGI (reference sequence). The CDR3 is 16 amino acids. V lost 2 bases to trimming and J lost 7 bases, with 17 bases between them. The DNA for the CDR3 is TGTGCCAGCAGTTACGACGGGACAACCAGGGGTGAAAAACTGTTTTTT. It is translated as CASSYDGTTRGEKLFF.

The rearrangement links TRBV19 to TRBJ1-1; 8 nucleotides align to TRBD1. Losses at the gene ends were 4 bases for V and 3 bases for J; bases not matched to a gene: 4. Germline CDR1 LNHDA, CDR2 SQIVND (reference sequence). The CDR3 consists of 14 residues. The CDR3 region has the DNA TGTGCCAGTAGTAAGGACAGGGTGGACACTGAAGCTTTCTTT. Protein: CASSKDRVDTEAFF. The full variable domain, rest sourced from reference TRBV19 and TRBJ1-1, is DGGITQSPKYLFRKEGQNVTLSCEQNLNHDAMYWYRQDPGQGLRLIYYSQIVNDFQKGDIAEGYSVSREKKESFPLTVTSAQKNPTAFYLCASSKDRVDTEAFFGQGTRLTVV.

The chain is built from TRBV7-2 and TRBJ1-1; perhaps TRBD1 as D (5 bases). This CDR3 comprises 13 residues. Germline V gives CDR1 SGHTA, CDR2 FQGNSA. Deletions cut 3 bases from V and 3 bases from J, with 8 bases between. The CDR3 nucleotides read TGTGCCAGCAGCTTGATACAGGACACTGAAGCTTTCTTT. Amino acids: CASSLIQDTEAFF.

The chain couples TRBV7-8 to TRBJ2-6; no clear D gene. The CDR3 contains 15 residues. Germline values: CDR1 SGHVS, CDR2 FQNEAQ. V lost 2 bases and J 2 bases, leaving 7 bases between the germline ends. CDR3 residues: CASSLFNAGANVLTF. CDR3 coding DNA: TGTGCCAGCAGCTTATTTAACGCTGGGGCCAACGTCCTGACTTTC.

The rearrangement links TRBV27 to TRBJ1-5, with no clear D. CDR1 MNHEY and CDR2 SMNVEV come from the germline V gene (reference sequence). The CDR3 covers 16 residues. V lost 2 bases, J lost 3 bases, and 14 bases lay in between. CDR3: CASSLGRGWNNQPQHF. The CDR3 DNA reads TGTGCCAGCAGTTTAGGGAGAGGGTGGAACAATCAGCCCCAGCATTTT.

The V call is TRBV7-9, the J call TRBJ1-1, with a weak D call TRBD1 (6 bases). Germline-derived CDR1 and CDR2 are SEHNR and FQNEAQ (reference sequence). The V gene lost 5 bases and the J gene lost 1 base, with 14 bases spanning the gap. This CDR3 region has 15 residues. Here the CDR3 reads CASSPAGTTNTEAFF. In DNA form, the CDR3 reads TGTGCCAGCAGCCCTGCCGGGACAACGAACACTGAAGCTTTCTTT. Full variable domain (outside the CDR3, taken from reference TRBV7-9 and TRBJ1-1): DTGVSQNPRHKITKRGQNVTFRCDPISEHNRLYWYRQTLGQGPEFLTYFQNEAQLEKSRLLSDRFSAERPKGSFSTLEIQRTEQGDSAMYLCASSPAGTTNTEAFFGQGTRLTVV.